These 14 T cell receptor beta chains share one sample of origin, sequenced in a study of blood T cell repertoires in COVID-19 (TCRdb year 2020). The library was made by the immunoSEQ multiplex PCR assay. The immuneACCESS repertoire file appears here via TCRdb, limited to in-frame rearrangements. These files lack a portion of the clones; in checked studies, under half of the deficit traces to unresolved V genes, and the cause of the others is not known. The sample yields approximately 66,000 clones; 85% to 90% were counted once. The leading ten clones occupy roughly 6.9% of the sample. What was sequenced was peripheral blood. These receptors were taken from a man aged 50 or older with active COVID-19.

The V gene is TRBV10-2, the J gene TRBJ2-3; 7 bases align to TRBD2. Germline trimming cut 4 bases from V and 4 bases from J; bases unmatched to any gene: 8. This CDR3 contains 15 residues. Per germline, CDR1 WSHSY and CDR2 SAAADI. The CDR3 here is CASSVSSGSSDTQYF. The CDR3 region has the DNA TGCGCCAGCAGTGTTTCTAGCGGATCTTCAGATACGCAGTATTTT.

This clone was counted between two and nine times. The gene calls are TRBV9 and TRBJ2-1, with 7 nucleotides matching TRBD2. The length of the CDR3 is 12 residues. V shed 4 bases, J shed 10 bases, and the junction held 5 bases outside the gene matches. Germline V CDR1 and CDR2: SGDLS, YYNGEE. The CDR3 sequence: CASSRREGEQFF. DNA of the CDR3: TGTGCCAGCAGCAGAAGGGAGGGGGAGCAGTTCTTC.

The rearrangement uses TRBV7-6 and TRBJ1-1; 9 nucleotides align to TRBD1. Germline lookup yields CDR1 SGHVS and CDR2 FNYEAQ. The CDR3 length is 16 residues. Losses at the gene ends were 6 bases for V and 0 bases for J; bases not matched to a gene: 8. CDR3 sequence: CASRTGTGPLNTEAFF. CDR3 nucleotides: TGTGCCAGCAGAACCGGGACAGGGCCCCTGAACACTGAAGCTTTCTTT.

Written as DNA, the CDR3 is TGTGCCAGCAGCTTAGCGCCCGCCGGGACTAGCGGCCAAGAGACCCAGTACTTC. Translated, it gives CASSLAPAGTSGQETQYF. V gene TRBV11-3 combines with J gene TRBJ2-5, with TRBD2 matching 11 bases. CDR3 size: 18 residues. V was clipped by 1 base and J by 1 base; unmatched bases: 8. Germline V gives CDR1 SGHNT, CDR2 YENEEA.

V and J are TRBV29-1 and TRBJ1-1; D gene unclear. The CDR3 length is 14 residues. Germline CDR1 SQVTM, CDR2 ANQGSEA. The ends were cut back, 7 bases at V and 4 bases at J, with 19 bases in the middle. CDR3 DNA sequence: TGCAGCGCCCATGGAGGTCCAAGTAGCACTGAAGCTTTCTTT. Its protein product is CSAHGGPSSTEAFF.

The DNA for the CDR3 is TGTGCCAGCAGCTTGAGATCGGGACAACGAGGGGAGACCCAGTACTTC. This translates into CASSLRSGQRGETQYF. The chain employs TRBV7-2 and TRBJ2-5; maybe TRBD1 (6 bases). The germline V gene encodes CDR1 SGHTA and CDR2 FQGNSA. CDR3 length: 16 amino acids. The V end was cut by 3 bases, the J end by 5 bases, with 19 bases between.

This rearrangement joins TRBV7-9 to TRBJ2-5; TRBD2 agrees at 10 bases. Per the germline V gene, CDR1 is SEHNR and CDR2 is FQNEAQ (reference sequence). After removal of 0 bases from V and 5 bases from J, the junction contained 3 bases not matched to a gene. CDR3 length: 15 residues. In nucleotides, the CDR3 is TGTGCCAGCAGCTTAGCAGCGGGAGGGCCGGAGACCCAGTACTTC. It specifies CASSLAAGGPETQYF.

The J gene is TRBJ1-3, the V gene TRBV12-3 or TRBV12-4; no clear D. The CDR3 length is 13 residues. Trimming left V 10 bases short and J 4 bases short, with 14 bases between. The CDR3 DNA is TGTGCCACGGCGCGGCTAACGGGAAACACCATATATTTT. The encoded protein is CATARLTGNTIYF.

This chain's CDR3 is CASSESDGGAYNEQFF. The CDR3 coding sequence is TGTGCCAGCAGTGAATCGGACGGGGGGGCTTACAATGAGCAGTTCTTC. The V call is TRBV6-1, the J call TRBJ2-1, with 8 bases aligning to TRBD2. V shed 2 bases, J shed 4 bases, and the junction held 7 bases outside the gene matches. Germline V lookup: CDR1 MNHNS, CDR2 SASEGT. The CDR3 sequence is 16 residues long.

The chain links TRBV11-2 to TRBJ2-7, with TRBD2 identical over 12 bases. There are 14 residues in the CDR3. Germline assignment: CDR1 SGHAT and CDR2 FQNNGV. After removal of 3 bases from V and 6 bases from J, the junction contained 3 bases not matched to a gene. The CDR3 DNA is TGTGCCAGCAGCTTGGCTAGCGGGGGGGCCGAGCAGTACTTC. Translation gives CASSLASGGAEQYF.

The chain carries TRBV6-6 and TRBJ1-2; 7 bases fit TRBD1. CDR1 and CDR2 (germline): MNHNY, SVGAGI (reference sequence). The CDR3 is 13 amino acids. V lost 6 bases and J lost 3; bases outside the gene matches: 4. Here the CDR3 DNA reads TGTGCCAGCAGCGGCACAGGGGACTATGGCTACACCTTC. The encoded protein is CASSGTGDYGYTF.

J is TRBJ2-1 and V is TRBV5-1, with D possibly being TRBD2 (6 bases). The CDR3 has 15 residues. Germline CDR1 is SGHRS and CDR2 is YFSETQ. Trimming pared 2 bases from V and 5 bases from J, leaving 14 bases between. The CDR3 DNA reads as TGCGCCAGCAGCTTCAGGGAGGTGGTCAACAATGAGCAGTTCTTC. Translation: CASSFREVVNNEQFF.

CDR3 DNA sequence: TGCGCCAGCAGTGAGTCGAGGAGCACAAGCCAGCCCCAGCATTTT. Translated, it gives CASSESRSTSQPQHF. This rearrangement joins TRBV10-2 to TRBJ1-5; D ambiguous. CDR1 and CDR2 (germline): WSHSY, SAAADI. The CDR3 is made up of 15 amino acids. V was shortened by 0 bases and J by 7 bases, with 13 bases between the two germline ends.

The gene calls are TRBV27 and TRBJ2-5, with D possibly matching TRBD2 (7 bases). CDR3 length: 16 residues. The germline gives CDR1 MNHEY, CDR2 SMNVEV (reference sequence). The ends were cut back, 6 bases at V and 4 bases at J, with 21 bases in the middle. The CDR3 sequence is CASSPSWGGAAETQYF. The DNA of the CDR3 is TGTGCCAGCAGCCCCTCCTGGGGGGGGGCCGCAGAGACCCAGTACTTC.